This T cell receptor (beta chain) is drawn from a study of CXCR3-negative and CXCR3-positive naive CD8 T cells. Study overall: With about 1.5 +/- 0.3 million reads per library, the TRB reads numbered around 140 million in total. Points from the study as a whole: Naive cells that were CXCR3-positive had more hydrophobic TRB CDR3s (compared with CXCR3-negative naive cells).

About this clonotype: Its matching antigen is unknown.

Among CD8+ T cells, naive ones were CD45RO-CCR7+CD27+CD95-. The authors made the TRB cDNA libraries by 5' RACE using UMI labels. Each CDR3 protein gets one entry in TCRdb, which reprocessed the 5' RACE reads and gives no DNA. This sample's table has about 110,000 distinct CDR3 sequences. The CDR3 is 13 amino acids. Germline loops: CDR1 LNHDA, CDR2 SQIVND (reference sequence). This sequence joins TRBV19 and TRBJ2-7; as DNA is missing, the TRBD1 call by TCRdb cannot be tested. The clonotype originates from a human donor in good health. Some clones in this sample may be carry-over from other donors' samples. Source material: naive CXCR3+ CD8+ T cells from blood. The subset here: CD45RO-CCR7+CD27+CD95- naive CD8+ T cells expressing CXCR3 (TNR3+). This CDR3 is CASSAHRGGEQYF.